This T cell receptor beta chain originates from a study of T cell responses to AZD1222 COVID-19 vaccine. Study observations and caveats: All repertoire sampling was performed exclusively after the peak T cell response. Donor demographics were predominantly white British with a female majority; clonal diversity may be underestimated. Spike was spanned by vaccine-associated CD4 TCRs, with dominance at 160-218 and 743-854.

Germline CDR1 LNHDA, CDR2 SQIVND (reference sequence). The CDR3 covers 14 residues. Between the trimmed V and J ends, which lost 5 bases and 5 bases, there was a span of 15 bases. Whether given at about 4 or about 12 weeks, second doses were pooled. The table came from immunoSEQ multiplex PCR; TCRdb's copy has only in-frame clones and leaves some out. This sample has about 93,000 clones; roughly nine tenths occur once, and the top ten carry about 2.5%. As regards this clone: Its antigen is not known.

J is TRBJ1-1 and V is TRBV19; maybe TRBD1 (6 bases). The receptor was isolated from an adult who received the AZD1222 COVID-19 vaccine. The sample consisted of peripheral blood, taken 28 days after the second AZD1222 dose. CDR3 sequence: CASSVQGSETEAFF. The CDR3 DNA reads TGTGCCAGTAGTGTTCAGGGGTCTGAGACTGAAGCTTTCTTT.